This entry is about one T cell receptor beta chain. CDR3 length equals 13 residues. Per the germline V gene, CDR1 is MNHNY and CDR2 is SVGAGI (reference sequence). The V gene lost 3 bases and the J gene lost 4 bases, with 9 bases spanning the gap. Method: immunoSEQ multiplex PCR; TCRdb's copy keeps in-frame clones and lacks some. The sample contains 200,000 to 250,000 clones, more than 70% of which appear only once. The data were taken from a study of blood T cell repertoires in COVID-19. Material for sequencing was peripheral blood. The sequence was obtained from a woman over 75 with acute or convalescent COVID-19. The V call is TRBV6-6, the J call TRBJ1-2; D not resolved. Here the CDR3 DNA reads TGTGCCAGCAGTTATACAGCAACCTATGGCTACACCTTC. It codes for CASSYTATYGYTF.